This T cell receptor (beta chain) was obtained from a study of blood T cell repertoires in COVID-19 (TCRdb year 2020). Concerning the study at large: Samples covering the acute and convalescent phases of COVID-19 were provided by collaborators in the United States, Italy and Spain. The material from the prospective study consisted of cDNA or gDNA derived from T cells, B-cell-depleted T cells, or PBMCs. Subjects who had been exposed to COVID-19, were actively infected with it, or had recovered from it provided the deeply sampled blood TCRbeta repertoires that made up the dataset. The repertoires were released in a freely available public database meant as a resource for research on the immune response to SARS-CoV-2. The samples were drawn from two sources: the first 160 participants of the ongoing ImmuneRACE study, and fewer than 1,500 subjects contributed by 6 global collaborators. The sample metadata nearly always contained a de-identified subject ID, COVID-19 status, age in years and sex. Where HLA class I and class II types were available, the types were taken from metadata supplied by the sample provider, not from assay-based typing. General findings and caveats noted by the study authors: How much clinical and demographic metadata was included differed by source and by participant, and the metadata was provided uncurated.

About this clone itself: The clone's antigen remains unknown. No qualities accompany the bases; no much larger clone lies one base away.

Trimming accounts for 4 bases at V and 3 bases at J, while the number of junction bases matched to no gene is 3. Taken from the germline V gene (reference sequence), the CDR1 and CDR2 loops are LGHDT and YNNKEL. Inclusive of the bounding cysteine and phenylalanine, the CDR3 is 14 residues long. This entry keeps only the CDR3 DNA: 42 bases, framed from base 1. TCRbeta CDR3 regions were amplified from genomic DNA using the immunoSEQ Assay, a bias-controlled multiplex PCR. The source study handled its data this way. The number of nucleated cells in each sample was estimated from the amplification of reference gene primers within the assay. To quantify the absolute abundance of each unique TCRbeta CDR3 rearrangement, sequence reads were collapsed and filtered. Productive Simpson clonality was computed per sample as the square root of Simpson's diversity index over productive rearrangements. TCRdb holds this immuneACCESS table with in-frame rearrangements only. Some clones are missing; in checked studies, unresolved V genes explain under half, and the rest has no known cause. The DNA gave D and trimming, while V, J and clone size come from that table. Recorded for this sample are about 77,000 clones; around 79% of them occurred a single time. Roughly a fifth of the sample belongs to the ten largest clones.

Whole blood was collected in K2EDTA tubes by collaborating institutions according to the institutions' own protocols. Collaborator samples were shipped for TCRbeta analysis as frozen whole blood, isolated PBMCs, or DNA extracted from either sample type. This chain joins TRBV3-1 (or the pseudogene TRBV3-2) to TRBJ2-1; 7 bases in the junction line up with TRBD2. The sequenced sample consisted of peripheral blood. The source is a man in his 60s with acute or convalescent COVID-19. CDR3 reads: CASSPGLFYNEQFF. The DNA sequence reads TGTGCCAGCAGCCCGGGACTATTCTACAATGAGCAGTTCTTC.